These T cell receptor beta chains were read from a single sample in a study of cytomegalovirus exposure and HLA in healthy donors. Profiled with immunoSEQ multiplex PCR; TCRdb holds only in-frame clones, not every one. This table holds 110,000 or so clones, 65% to 75% found once. Sample: PBMCs. The receptors were sampled from a woman in her 50s in good health and CMV-seropositive. Each CDR3 is given with its conserved first and last residue. Fields, in order: CDR3 length, V gene, clone size, J gene, D gene, CDR3 protein, CDR3 DNA. D genes are given only for firm matches. Size is omitted from some rows. Given values are once, few, many or a class for expanded clones.

>15|TRBV5-4|.|TRBJ1-1|TRBD1
CASSFGQGTNTEAFF
TGTGCCAGCAGCTTCGGACAGGGAACGAACACTGAAGCTTTCTTT
>16|TRBV7-6|.|TRBJ1-5|.
CASGFKGGDEDQPQHF
TGTGCCAGCGGGTTTAAAGGAGGGGACGAAGATCAGCCCCAGCATTTT
>16|TRBV19|.|TRBJ1-4|.
CASSITTYRVDEKLFF
TGTGCCAGTAGTATCACGACATACAGGGTGGATGAAAAACTGTTTTTT
>16|TRBV10-3|few|TRBJ2-1|TRBD2
CAISEPGASGRDEQFF
TGTGCCATCAGTGAGCCTGGGGCTAGCGGGAGGGATGAGCAGTTCTTC
>14|TRBV18|few|TRBJ1-2|TRBD1
CASSPSGGRDGYTF
TGTGCCAGCTCACCATCAGGGGGCCGAGATGGCTACACCTTC
>12|TRBV6-1|.|TRBJ1-2|.
CASSENSYGYTF
TGTGCCAGCAGTGAAAATTCTTATGGCTACACCTTC
>15|TRBV4-3|few|TRBJ1-5|TRBD1
CASSQDRGSWQPQHF
TGCGCCAGCAGCCAAGACAGGGGGAGCTGGCAGCCCCAGCATTTT
>16|TRBV4-3|.|TRBJ1-3|.
CASSQFSEGSGNTIYF
TGCGCCAGCAGCCAGTTTTCGGAGGGCTCTGGAAACACCATATATTTT
>16|TRBV18|.|TRBJ2-1|.
CASSETGARSYNEQFF
TGTGCCAGCTCAGAGACAGGAGCCCGCTCCTACAATGAGCAGTTCTTC
>13|TRBV9|.|TRBJ1-2|.
CASSVLGGYGYTF
TGTGCCAGCAGTGTACTCGGTGGTTATGGCTACACCTTC
>13|TRBV10-3|few|TRBJ1-1|.
CAIRDPTGTEAFF
TGTGCCATCAGAGACCCTACGGGGACTGAAGCTTTCTTT
>13|TRBV7-2|once|TRBJ2-7|TRBD2
CASRLAGSYEQYF
TGTGCCAGCAGGCTAGCGGGGTCCTACGAGCAGTACTTC
>16|TRBV6-1|.|TRBJ1-3|TRBD1
CASSARDRGFGNTIYF
TGTGCCAGCAGTGCCCGGGACAGGGGGTTTGGAAACACCATATATTTT
>17|TRBV7-2|.|TRBJ2-1|.
CASSLNSGRISYNEQFF
TGTGCCAGCAGCTTAAACAGTGGCAGGATTTCGTACAATGAGCAGTTCTTC
>13|TRBV7-3|.|TRBJ2-5|.
CASSRKPGETQYF
TGTGCCAGCAGCCGAAAACCAGGGGAGACCCAGTACTTC
>13|TRBV9|.|TRBJ1-1|.
CASSVDWATEAFF
TGTGCCAGCAGCGTAGACTGGGCCACTGAAGCTTTCTTT
>13|TRBV5-4|.|TRBJ1-1|.
CASSRGQDTGPFF
TGTGCCAGCAGCCGAGGACAAGATACTGGCCCTTTCTTT
>15|TRBV19|.|TRBJ1-1|.
CASSIVGSVNTEAFF
TGTGCCAGTAGTATAGTAGGCAGCGTGAACACTGAAGCTTTCTTT
>14|TRBV6-5|.|TRBJ2-1|TRBD1
CASSYSTGGDEQFF
TGTGCCAGCAGTTACTCCACAGGGGGTGATGAGCAGTTCTTC
>15|TRBV6-1|.|TRBJ2-3|TRBD2
CASSGLRLATDTQYF
TGTGCCAGCAGTGGATTGAGACTAGCGACAGATACGCAGTATTTT
>13|TRBV6-1|.|TRBJ1-2|.
CASSEGQIYGYTF
TGTGCCAGCAGTGAAGGGCAGATCTATGGCTACACCTTC
>14|TRBV30|.|TRBJ2-1|TRBD2
CASSTSGRVYEQFF
TGTGCCTCGTCGACTAGCGGGAGGGTCTATGAGCAGTTCTTC
>14|TRBV7-7|.|TRBJ2-2|.
CASSPQGDTGELFF
TGTGCCAGCAGCCCCCAAGGGGACACCGGGGAGCTGTTTTTT
>14|TRBV29-1|once|TRBJ1-1|TRBD1
CSAGQGAMNTEAFF
TGCAGCGCCGGACAGGGAGCAATGAACACTGAAGCTTTCTTT
>13|TRBV9|.|TRBJ2-3|.
CASSGTGTDTQYF
TGTGCCAGCAGCGGGACTGGCACAGATACGCAGTATTTT
>15|TRBV27|.|TRBJ2-5|TRBD1
CASSSLPRGLETQYF
TGTGCCAGCAGTTCCCTGCCCAGGGGGCTAGAGACCCAGTACTTC
>13|TRBV10-3|.|TRBJ1-6|TRBD1
CATGTGDNSPLHF
TGTGCCACGGGGACAGGGGACAATTCACCCCTCCACTTT
>12|TRBV28|.|TRBJ1-1|.
CASREQGTEAFF
TGTGCCAGCCGGGAGCAGGGCACTGAAGCTTTCTTT
>13|TRBV6-4|few|TRBJ1-2|.
CASSDPTGNGYTF
TGTGCCAGCAGTGACCCAACGGGGAACGGCTACACCTTC
>13|TRBV18|.|TRBJ2-7|.
CASSPEEAYEQYF
TGTGCCAGCTCACCAGAGGAGGCCTACGAGCAGTACTTC